The entry that follows covers one T cell receptor (beta chain) sequence. The antigen remains undetermined. The CDR3 sequence is 15 residues long. Germline loops: CDR1 SGHTA, CDR2 FQGNSA. After removal of 1 base from V and 3 bases from J, the junction contained 4 bases not matched to a gene. The data stem from a study of PD-1 blockade in classical Hodgkin lymphoma. Study observations and caveats: Diversity in CD4+ TCRs, unlike that measured in CD8+ TCRs, had risen significantly by C4D1. Reported baseline diversity: healthy donors highest, relapsed/refractory patients lowest. Nothing has yet pinned down what causes the repertoire differences, possibly disease activity or prior therapy.

Each and every patient relapsed after autologous stem cell transplantation, and patients got differing brentuximab vedotin exposure. The patients, who had relapsed/refractory classical Hodgkin lymphoma, achieved best responses of complete response, partial response or progressive disease. Clones were sequenced by immunoSEQ multiplex PCR, and TCRdb holds only the in-frame ones, with some missing. The table has about 28,000 clones, approximately 80% seen once. This clonotype was obtained from a human donor with classical Hodgkin lymphoma. This sequence joins TRBV7-2 and TRBJ2-7; 9 nucleotides align to TRBD1. The sequences come from peripheral blood mononuclear cells (PBMCs), collected before the second cycle of nivolumab. The CDR3 bases are TGTGCCAGCAGCTTAGGTGGGACAGGGTACTACGAGCAGTACTTC. Encoded protein: CASSLGGTGYYEQYF.